In this sample, the clone carrying this T cell receptor (beta chain) turned up a few times. As yet, its antigen is unknown. The sample comes from a study of graft-versus-host responses after intestinal transplantation. Findings and caveats of the study: Where graft-donor T cell macrochimerism was present, patients had high graft-versus-host to host-versus-graft clonal ratios in allografts.

Here immunoSEQ multiplex PCR was the method, and the copy in TCRdb shows in-frame clones only, minus some. In the table there are just under 85,000 clones, under 95% of which are singletons. Material: unstimulated CD8+ T cells sorted from spleen or lymph node cells, obtained before transplant. This clonotype was obtained from a human donor who was the organ donor for an intestinal transplant.

CDR3 residues: CASSIISGGREDGYTF. The DNA of the CDR3 is TGTGCCAGTAGTATAATCTCCGGAGGCCGGGAAGATGGCTACACCTTC. This chain joins TRBV19 and TRBJ1-2; D gene ambiguous. This CDR3 contains 16 residues. Germline CDR1 and CDR2: LNHDA and SQIVND (reference sequence). Trimming pared 2 bases from V and 6 bases from J, leaving 19 bases between.